This TCR beta chain was recovered during a study of cytomegalovirus exposure and HLA in healthy donors. Findings and limits, study-wide: Analysis was performed later, and it showed HLA-associated TCR beta chains to be more clonally expanded than equally common others. For most TCR beta V segments, an earlier analysis put the productive rate at about 90% or about 30% of the time. Analyzed later, most CMV-associated TCR beta chains appeared HLA-restricted. Later analysis suggested links between common viral pathogens and several top significant clusters.

In the PCR, 60 Vbeta and 13 Jbeta primers were used. The table came from immunoSEQ multiplex PCR; TCRdb's copy has only in-frame clones and leaves some out. The listing contains roughly 90,000 clones. Comment on this clone: The antigen is unknown.

This CDR3 region has 14 residues. The V end lost 3 bases, the J end lost 6 bases, and 15 bases lay between the germline ends. Germline V lookup: CDR1 GTSNPN, CDR2 SVGIG (reference sequence). The sequence was collected from a man aged 45-65 years in good health and CMV-seropositive. V usage is TRBV30 and J usage is TRBJ2-1, with D unclear. Sequencing used PBMCs. CDR3 DNA sequence: TGTGCCTGGAGCTCAAACATCGGGTTCAATGAGCAGTTCTTC. It encodes CAWSSNIGFNEQFF.